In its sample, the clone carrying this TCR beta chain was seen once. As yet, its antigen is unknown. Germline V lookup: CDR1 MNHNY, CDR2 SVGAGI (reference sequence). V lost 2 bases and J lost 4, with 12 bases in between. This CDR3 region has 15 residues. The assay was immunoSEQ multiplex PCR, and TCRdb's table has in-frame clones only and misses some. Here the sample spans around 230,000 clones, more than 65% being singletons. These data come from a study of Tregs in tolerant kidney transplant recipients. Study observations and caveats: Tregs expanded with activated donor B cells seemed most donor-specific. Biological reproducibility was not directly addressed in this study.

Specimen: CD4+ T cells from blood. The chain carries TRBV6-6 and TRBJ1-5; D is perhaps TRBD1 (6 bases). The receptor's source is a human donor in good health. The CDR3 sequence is CASSYGGGENQPQHF. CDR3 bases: TGTGCCAGCAGTTACGGGGGCGGGGAAAATCAGCCCCAGCATTTT.